This T cell receptor (beta chain) was observed in a study of blood T cell repertoires in COVID-19. Study overall: Samples representing acute and convalescent COVID-19 were sourced from the United States, Italy and Spain. Nucleic acid was either cDNA or gDNA, and it came from T cells, B-cell-depleted T cells, or PBMCs.

The V end was cut by 5 bases, the J end by 5 bases, with 10 bases between. CDR1 is SGHRS, CDR2 YFSETQ, per germline. The CDR3 length is 13 residues. Methods used by the authors: Amplification with reference gene primers provided the estimates of nucleated cell counts. Sequenced by immunoSEQ multiplex PCR; TCRdb stores in-frame clones only, minus some. The DNA was the basis for D and trimming; V, J and clone size are from that table. The table has 200,000 to 250,000 clones, about 80% seen once; the top ten hold more than 2%. J is TRBJ2-2 and V is TRBV5-1; D is ambiguous. The sequenced sample consisted of peripheral blood. The sequence was obtained from an older woman with acute or convalescent COVID-19. CDR3 DNA sequence: TGCGCCAGCAGGCAAACTGAAACCGGGGAGCTGTTTTTT. Residues: CASRQTETGELFF.